This T cell receptor beta chain came from a study of T cell responses to AZD1222 COVID-19 vaccine. General study results and limits: Seropositive status at baseline applied to only 5 or 6 AZD1222 recipients. Mapped onto spike, vaccine-associated CD4 TCRs spanned it and were dominant at 160-218 and 743-854. There were mostly white British donors and more females than males, and clonal diversity was possibly underestimated.

The assay was immunoSEQ multiplex PCR, and TCRdb's table has in-frame clones only and misses some. The profile shows about 80,000 clones, approximately 86% of them singletons. A remark on this clone: As yet, its antigen is unknown.

CDR1 MDHEN and CDR2 SYDVKM come from the germline V gene. V lost 5 bases and J 0 bases, leaving 7 bases between the germline ends. The CDR3 length is 14 residues. The origin of this receptor is an adult in good health. Sequences were derived from peripheral blood, sampled on day 0 of AZD1222 vaccination. The chain uses TRBV28 and TRBJ1-4; D might be TRBD1 (5 bases). The CDR3 region is CASSRDPTNEKLFF. The CDR3 DNA follows: TGTGCCAGCAGTAGGGACCCAACTAATGAAAAACTGTTTTTT.